Below, 10 T cell receptor beta chains from the same sample are listed, as sequenced in a study of cytomegalovirus exposure and HLA in healthy donors. The PCR ran on 60 Vbeta and 13 Jbeta primers. Using immunoSEQ multiplex PCR, the repertoire was profiled, and TCRdb retains in-frame clones only, with some absent. The sample records about 100,000 clones, around 75% being singletons. Sequenced: PBMCs. The receptors were gathered from a man aged 50-60 years in good health and CMV-seronegative.

This rearrangement joins TRBV6-1 to TRBJ2-5, with 7 bases matching TRBD1. This CDR3 region has 14 residues. Trimming cost V 3 bases and J 5 bases; bases outside gene matches: 6. From germline, CDR1 is MNHNS and CDR2 SASEGT. The CDR3 region is CASSDGTAWETQYF. DNA of the CDR3: TGTGCCAGCAGTGACGGGACAGCCTGGGAGACCCAGTACTTC.

The genes are TRBV29-1 and TRBJ2-7; 8 bases line up with TRBD1. The CDR3 consists of 15 residues. Germline V gene sequence: CDR1 SQVTM, CDR2 ANQGSEA. Trimming removed 1 base from V and 6 bases from J; junction bases left unmatched: 11. CDR3 residues: CSVEVGQGAPGEQYF. The CDR3 DNA reads as TGCAGCGTTGAAGTAGGGCAGGGGGCCCCGGGCGAGCAGTACTTC.

The chain uses TRBV2 and TRBJ1-5; D is unclear. Germline lookup yields CDR1 SNHLY and CDR2 FYNNEI. The CDR3 has 15 amino acids. Trimming left V 6 bases short and J 0 bases short, with 12 bases between. CDR3 amino acids: CASRSTDHSNQPQHF. In DNA, the CDR3 is TGTGCCAGCAGGTCTACAGATCATAGCAATCAGCCCCAGCATTTT.

The genes are TRBV6-6 and TRBJ1-5, with a tentative D call TRBD1 (6 bases). V lost 6 bases and J 8 bases, leaving 14 bases between the germline ends. This CDR3 region has 13 residues. Germline V CDR1 and CDR2: MNHNY, SVGAGI (reference sequence). The CDR3 here is CASRRQGGEPQHF. CDR3 coding DNA: TGTGCCAGCAGGAGACAAGGGGGAGAGCCCCAGCATTTT.

J is TRBJ2-2 and V is TRBV9; D might be TRBD2 (5 bases). The CDR3 runs to 18 residues. Germline CDR1 and CDR2: SGDLS and YYNGEE. Trimming left V 0 bases short and J 4 bases short, with 19 bases between. The CDR3 nucleotides read TGTGCCAGCAGCGTAGGGAACGGGGATTATAGTAGCACCGGGGAGCTGTTTTTT. This codes for CASSVGNGDYSSTGELFF.

This clone was seen a handful of times. This chain links TRBV11-1 with TRBJ2-3, with 9 bases lining up with TRBD1. Germline CDR1 and CDR2: SGHAT and FQDESV (reference sequence). This CDR3 contains 17 residues. Trimming cost V 5 bases and J 2 bases; bases outside gene matches: 11. The CDR3 region has the DNA TGTGCCAGCAGCAGCAACCCGGGACAGGGTTACACAGATACGCAGTATTTT. Translating it yields CASSSNPGQGYTDTQYF.

J is TRBJ1-1 and V is TRBV28; 8 bases agree with TRBD1. CDR1 is MDHEN and CDR2 is SYDVKM in the germline V gene. V shed 5 bases and J 3 bases; nucleotides not matched to a gene: 8. The CDR3 totals 15 residues. CDR3 loop: CASSTRDRWYTEAFF. CDR3 nucleotide sequence: TGTGCCAGCAGTACCCGGGACAGGTGGTACACTGAAGCTTTCTTT.

As concerns this clone: Mismatch with germline at one junction end may stem from a read error. The chain recombines TRBV19 with TRBJ2-5; D is perhaps TRBD1 (5 bases). The germline gives CDR1 LNHDA, CDR2 SQIVND (reference sequence). This CDR3 has 13 residues. Written as DNA, the CDR3 is TGTGCAAGTAGTATAGTAACAGGAGAGACCCAGTACTTC. This encodes CASSIVTGETQYF.

V gene TRBV11-3 combines with J gene TRBJ1-1; D may be TRBD1 (5 bases). V was shortened by 3 bases and J by 2 bases, with 16 bases between the two germline ends. Germline V lookup: CDR1 SGHNT, CDR2 YENEEA. This CDR3 contains 16 residues. CDR3 sequence (DNA): TGTGCCAGCAGCTTGGGAACGACAGCTGCTAACACTGAAGCTTTCTTT. It specifies CASSLGTTAANTEAFF.

This clone was counted a few times. The chain links TRBV4-3 to TRBJ1-5, with 8 nucleotides matching TRBD1. The V segment lost 1 base and the J segment 6 bases; nucleotides outside the gene matches: 5. The V gene's germline CDR1 is LGHNA and CDR2 YSLEER. The CDR3 runs 15 residues. CDR3 sequence (DNA): TGCGCCAGCAGCCAAGGGACAGGGTCAGGTCAGCCCCAGCATTTT. Protein sequence: CASSQGTGSGQPQHF.